A selection of T cell receptor beta chains follows, all from one sample in a study of cytomegalovirus exposure and HLA in healthy donors. Data came from immunoSEQ multiplex PCR; TCRdb stores just in-frame clones and leaves some out. This sample has 150,000 to 180,000 clones, with less than 80% found just once. Material: PBMCs. The receptors were sampled from a man aged 30 to 39 in good health and CMV-seronegative. The CDR3 runs from the conserved cysteine through the conserved F or W. The order of the fields is V gene, J gene, clone size, D gene, CDR3 protein, CDR3 DNA. The D gene is left open where the match is weak. Not every row has a clone size; where given, it reads once, few, many or a size class.

TRBV4-1	TRBJ1-2	.	TRBD1	CASSQVGQGDNGYTF	TGCGCCAGCAGCCAAGTTGGACAGGGAGATAATGGCTACACCTTC
TRBV2	TRBJ2-5	.	.	CARGTDQETQYF	TGTGCCAGGGGGACTGACCAAGAGACCCAGTACTTC
TRBV9	TRBJ2-1	.	.	CASSVVAESSYNEQFF	TGTGCCAGCAGCGTAGTCGCGGAGAGCTCCTACAATGAGCAGTTCTTC
TRBV5-1	TRBJ2-7	.	.	CASSLARGAYEQYF	TGCGCCAGCAGCTTGGCCAGGGGGGCCTACGAGCAGTACTTC
TRBV6-1	TRBJ1-2	.	.	CASSEQSMGGYTF	TGTGCCAGCAGTGAACAGTCGATGGGCGGCTACACCTTC
TRBV5-1	TRBJ2-7	once	.	CASSFREDEQYF	TGCGCCAGCAGCTTTAGGGAGGACGAGCAGTACTTC
TRBV6-6	TRBJ2-6	.	.	CASSSVPGANVLTF	TGTGCCAGCAGTTCTGTCCCTGGGGCCAACGTCCTGACTTTC
TRBV9	TRBJ2-1	.	.	CASSLRSQGYNEQFF	TGTGCCAGCAGCCTACGAAGTCAGGGGTACAATGAGCAGTTCTTC
TRBV7-3	TRBJ2-6	.	TRBD2	CASSLGGLAGGSSGANVLTF	TGTGCCAGCAGCTTAGGTGGCCTAGCGGGGGGGAGCTCTGGGGCCAACGTCCTGACTTTC
TRBV6-1	TRBJ2-5	.	TRBD1	CASSDIGTVQGTQYF	TGTGCCAGCAGTGACATTGGGACAGTCCAGGGGACCCAGTACTTC
TRBV7-9	TRBJ2-3	.	.	CASSSPDTQYF	TGTGCCAGCAGCTCTCCAGATACGCAGTATTTT
TRBV10-1	TRBJ2-2	few	TRBD1	CASRNHVWTGNTGELFF	TGCGCCAGCAGAAACCACGTCTGGACAGGGAACACCGGGGAGCTGTTTTTT
TRBV2	TRBJ1-1	.	TRBD1	CASSNDRVREEAFF	TGTGCCAGCAGTAACGACAGGGTAAGGGAGGAAGCTTTCTTT
TRBV18	TRBJ2-3	.	.	CASSPPADTQYF	TGTGCCAGCTCACCACCCGCAGATACGCAGTATTTT
TRBV5-4	TRBJ2-3	.	.	CASSLDSAGTTDTQYF	TGTGCCAGCAGCTTGGATTCGGCAGGGACAACAGATACGCAGTATTTT
TRBV27	TRBJ2-1	.	TRBD1	CASSRKGTVEQFF	TGTGCCAGCAGTCGGAAAGGGACAGTTGAGCAGTTCTTC
TRBV4-2	TRBJ2-1	.	TRBD2	CASSQARRASGGGEQFF	TGTGCCAGCAGCCAAGCACGTAGGGCTAGCGGGGGTGGTGAGCAGTTCTTC
TRBV6-6	TRBJ1-1	.	.	CASNQGTMNTEAFF	TGTGCCAGCAATCAGGGAACGATGAACACTGAAGCTTTCTTT
TRBV6-6	TRBJ1-2	.	TRBD1	CASSDTGGSGYTF	TGTGCCAGCAGTGACACAGGGGGTTCTGGCTACACCTTC
TRBV7-8	TRBJ1-1	.	.	CASSPIDRFLDTEAFF	TGTGCCAGCAGCCCCATCGACAGGTTCCTGGACACTGAAGCTTTCTTT
TRBV29-1	TRBJ1-4	.	.	CSVEERDEKLFF	TGCAGCGTTGAAGAGAGAGATGAAAAACTGTTTTTT
TRBV19	TRBJ2-1	.	.	CASSIGGEQFF	TGTGCCAGTAGTATAGGAGGTGAGCAGTTCTTC
TRBV6-1	TRBJ1-1	.	.	CASRPGLGRTEAFF	TGTGCCAGCAGGCCAGGGTTGGGGAGGACTGAAGCTTTCTTT
TRBV5-1	TRBJ1-6	.	.	CASSLGQEASPLHF	TGCGCCAGCAGCTTGGGCCAGGAGGCTTCACCCCTCCACTTT
TRBV15	TRBJ2-5	.	.	CATSREQWETQYF	TGTGCCACCAGCAGAGAACAGTGGGAGACCCAGTACTTC
TRBV11-2	TRBJ2-5	.	TRBD1	CASSLLSRQGAKETQYF	TGTGCCAGCAGCTTATTATCACGACAGGGGGCAAAAGAGACCCAGTACTTC
TRBV7-6	TRBJ2-7	.	.	CASSFGSEQYF	TGTGCCAGCAGCTTCGGTTCCGAGCAGTACTTC
TRBV7-2	TRBJ2-7	.	TRBD2	CASSLVSSGGTSYEQYF	TGTGCCAGCAGCTTAGTTTCTAGCGGGGGGACCTCCTACGAGCAGTACTTC
TRBV14	TRBJ1-2	.	TRBD1	CASSLTGGTYGYTF	TGTGCCAGCAGTCTCACAGGGGGTACCTATGGCTACACCTTC
TRBV4-1	TRBJ2-5	once	TRBD1	CASSQVRDRGLKETQYF	TGCGCCAGCAGCCAAGTCCGGGACAGGGGTTTGAAAGAGACCCAGTACTTC
TRBV28	TRBJ2-6	.	.	CASSGGGGTGANVLTF	TGTGCCAGCAGTGGAGGGGGCGGAACAGGGGCCAACGTCCTGACTTTC
TRBV7-2	TRBJ1-5	.	TRBD1	CASSVDRADQPQHF	TGTGCCAGCAGCGTGGACAGGGCAGACCAGCCCCAGCATTTT
TRBV28	TRBJ1-2	.	TRBD1	CASTYPRQGYGYTF	TGTGCCAGCACCTATCCCCGACAGGGGTATGGCTACACCTTC
TRBV5-8	TRBJ2-1	.	TRBD2	CASSLGSGESSYNEQFF	TGTGCCAGCAGCTTAGGTAGCGGGGAGAGCTCCTACAATGAGCAGTTCTTC
TRBV5-3	TRBJ2-5	.	.	CARSSVGGQVGKQYF	TGTGCCAGAAGCTCGGTCGGGGGGCAGGTTGGTAAGCAGTACTTC
TRBV9	TRBJ1-2	.	.	CASSAGYGYPF	TGTGCCAGCAGCGCAGGTTATGGCTACCCCTTC
TRBV7-9	TRBJ2-7	.	.	CASSPQATYEQYF	TGTGCCAGCAGCCCCCAGGCAACCTACGAGCAGTACTTC
TRBV7-8	TRBJ2-1	.	TRBD2	CASSFLAGDYNEQFF	TGTGCCAGCAGCTTCCTAGCGGGGGACTACAATGAGCAGTTCTTC
TRBV19	TRBJ2-7	.	TRBD1	CASSIRTGNYEQYF	TGTGCCAGTAGTATCCGGACAGGGAACTACGAGCAGTACTTC
TRBV25-1	TRBJ2-1	.	.	CASSESTSLLLF	TGTGCCAGCAGTGAATCGACTAGTCTACTTCTCTTC
TRBV28	TRBJ2-1	.	.	CASSLPGSEQFF	TGTGCCAGCAGCTTACCCGGGTCTGAGCAGTTCTTC
TRBV10-3	TRBJ2-3	.	TRBD1	CAISEYGTGSTDTQYF	TGTGCCATCAGTGAGTACGGGACAGGGAGCACAGATACGCAGTATTTT
TRBV27	TRBJ1-1	once	.	CASSFHGGEAFF	TGTGCCAGCAGTTTTCACGGGGGGGAAGCTTTCTTT
TRBV18	TRBJ2-6	.	TRBD1	CASSPKLGRTGSSGANVLTF	TGTGCCAGCTCACCGAAATTAGGGAGGACAGGGAGCTCTGGGGCCAACGTCCTGACTTTC
TRBV12-5	TRBJ2-3	.	.	CASRGANTQYF	TGTGCTAGCAGGGGCGCGAATACGCAGTATTTT
TRBV30	TRBJ2-7	.	.	CAWSVGQATYEQYF	TGTGCCTGGAGTGTAGGCCAGGCTACTTACGAGCAGTACTTC
TRBV5-1	TRBJ2-2	.	TRBD1	CASSLGQGAGELFF	TGCGCCAGCAGCTTGGGACAGGGGGCCGGGGAGCTGTTTTTT
TRBV6-4	TRBJ2-1	many	TRBD2	CASSDTPAGGNEQFF	TGTGCCAGCAGTGACACGCCAGCGGGGGGAAATGAGCAGTTCTTC
TRBV7-6	TRBJ2-1	.	TRBD1	CASSLNRGSYNEQFF	TGTGCCAGCAGCTTAAACAGGGGCTCCTACAATGAGCAGTTCTTC
TRBV2	TRBJ2-7	.	TRBD1	CASSDRASYEQYF	TGTGCCAGTTCGGACAGGGCTTCCTACGAGCAGTACTTC
TRBV6-6	TRBJ2-7	.	.	CASRAGDYEQYF	TGTGCCAGCAGAGCAGGGGACTACGAGCAGTACTTC
TRBV7-2	TRBJ1-1	.	.	CASSMIRGPPEAFF	TGTGCCAGCAGCATGATCAGGGGTCCCCCTGAAGCTTTCTTT
TRBV5-6	TRBJ2-1	.	TRBD2	CAWGREDEQFF	TGTGCCTGGGGGAGGGAGGATGAGCAGTTCTTC
TRBV10-2	TRBJ2-7	.	TRBD1	CASTDRGYERYF	TGCGCCAGCACGGACAGGGGCTACGAGCGGTACTTC
TRBV5-4	TRBJ1-1	.	.	CASSLGPTGHETEAFF	TGTGCCAGCAGCTTGGGGCCAACGGGTCATGAAACTGAAGCTTTCTTT
TRBV6-1	TRBJ2-3	once	.	CASSEDTQLTDTQYF	TGTGCCAGCAGCGAGGACACCCAGCTGACAGATACGCAGTATTTT
TRBV28	TRBJ1-3	.	.	CASTPTGGNTIYF	TGTGCCAGCACCCCCACAGGGGGAAACACCATATATTTT
TRBV6-1	TRBJ1-1	.	.	CASSVSGENTEAFF	TGTGCCAGCAGTGTTTCGGGGGAGAACACTGAAGCTTTCTTT
TRBV7-8	TRBJ1-1	few	.	CASSQTTGPEAFF	TGTGCCAGCAGCCAGACGACAGGACCTGAAGCTTTCTTT
TRBV6-1	TRBJ2-2	.	TRBD2	CASSEVYLRLATGELFF	TGTGCCAGCAGTGAAGTTTATTTGAGACTAGCAACCGGGGAGCTGTTTTTT